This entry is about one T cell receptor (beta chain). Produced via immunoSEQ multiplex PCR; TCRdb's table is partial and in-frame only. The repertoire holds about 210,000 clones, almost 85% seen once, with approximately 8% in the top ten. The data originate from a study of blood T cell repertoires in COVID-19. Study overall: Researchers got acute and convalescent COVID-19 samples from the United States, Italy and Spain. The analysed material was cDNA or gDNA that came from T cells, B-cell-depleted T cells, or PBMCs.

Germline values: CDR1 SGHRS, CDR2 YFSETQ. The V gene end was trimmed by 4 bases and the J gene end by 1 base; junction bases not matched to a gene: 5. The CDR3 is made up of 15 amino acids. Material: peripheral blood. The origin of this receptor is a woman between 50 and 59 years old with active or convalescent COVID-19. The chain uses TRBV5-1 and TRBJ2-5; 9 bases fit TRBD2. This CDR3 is CASSGTSPFQETQYF. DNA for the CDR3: TGCGCCAGCAGCGGGACTAGCCCGTTCCAAGAGACCCAGTACTTC.